These 14 T cell receptor beta chains were all obtained from the same sample, sequenced in a study of T cells in Graves' hyperthyroidism and ophthalmopathy. RNA transcripts provided the source from which TCR beta CDR3 regions were amplified. Primed by the HTBI set, a first-round RT-PCR was run on the TCR CDR3. TCRdb passed the multiplex PCR reads through MiXCR, listing each CDR3 protein once. The sample lists a few hundred thousand distinct CDR3 sequences, about 14% occurring once. Material: blood. Every receptor here comes from a middle-aged woman with Graves' hyperthyroidism.

Many counts were recorded for this clonotype. The CDR3, as DNA: TGTGCCAGCAGCCCAGGGACCGCGGCCCTCCACTTT. Translation gives CASSPGTAALHF. This sequence joins TRBV11-2 and TRBJ1-6; D might be TRBD1 (5 bases). Germline V gene sequence: CDR1 SGHAT, CDR2 FQNNGV. This CDR3 contains 12 residues. The V end was cut by 5 bases, the J end by 14 bases, with 13 bases between.

This clonotype was recorded many times. V and J are TRBV7-9 and TRBJ2-1; D perhaps matches TRBD1 (7 bases). This CDR3 region has 18 residues. The germline V gene encodes CDR1 SEHNR and CDR2 FQNEAQ (reference sequence). Trimming stripped 0 bases from V and 0 bases from J, with 15 bases between. As DNA, the CDR3 is TGTGCCAGCAGCTTAGCGGCGGGACAGACTTACTCCTACAATGAGCAGTTCTTC. Translated, it gives CASSLAAGQTYSYNEQFF.

This clonotype appeared many times. V is TRBV28 and J is TRBJ1-4, with D unresolved. Trimming took 3 bases from V and 0 from J, leaving 14 bases between them. Germline-derived CDR1 and CDR2 are MDHEN and SYDVKM. The CDR3 is 17 residues long. CDR3 in amino acids: CASSFLTSFTTNEKLFF. Here the CDR3 DNA reads TGTGCCAGCAGTTTCCTGACTAGCTTTACAACTAATGAAAAACTGTTTTTT.

This clonotype has a count of ten or more. V gene TRBV7-2 combines with J gene TRBJ2-1, with 7 bases identical to TRBD2. CDR3 length equals 15 residues. The germline V gene encodes CDR1 SGHTA and CDR2 FQGNSA. The junction had 4 bases not matched to a gene; V was cut back by 5 bases and J by 0 bases. The CDR3 spells CASSTSVSSYNEQFF. CDR3 in DNA: TGTGCCAGCAGCACTAGCGTTAGCTCCTACAATGAGCAGTTCTTC.

This clonotype was counted at least ten times. This chain connects TRBV5-1 to TRBJ2-1, with TRBD1 matching over 9 bases. Germline loops: CDR1 SGHRS, CDR2 YFSETQ. V shed 0 bases and J 9 bases; nucleotides not matched to a gene: 7. CDR3 length equals 15 residues. In DNA, the CDR3 is TGCGCCAGCAGCTTGGCCTCGACAGGGGGGACTGAGCAGTTCTTC. Translation gives CASSLASTGGTEQFF.

This clonotype showed up many times. V and J are TRBV5-1 and TRBJ2-7; 10 bases are a match to TRBD2. Germline CDR1 SGHRS, CDR2 YFSETQ. The CDR3 loop spans 16 amino acids. J lost 3 bases, V lost 0 bases, and 6 bases had no gene match. The CDR3 region has the DNA TGCGCCAGCAGCTTGGTTCCTAGCGGGAGTCTCTACGAGCAGTACTTC. Its protein is CASSLVPSGSLYEQYF.

This clonotype was observed a few times. The chain couples TRBV19 to TRBJ1-6, with D tentatively TRBD1 (6 bases). CDR1 and CDR2 (germline): LNHDA, SQIVND (reference sequence). This CDR3 is built from 14 residues. V was cut by 4 bases and J by 6 bases, with 10 bases left in between. CDR3 amino acids: CASSNGTPNSPLHF. As DNA, the CDR3 is TGTGCCAGTAGTAACGGGACACCTAATTCACCCCTCCACTTT.

Remarks on this clonotype: This could be a read error, since a much larger clone is one nucleotide away. J is TRBJ2-5 and V is TRBV6-2 or TRBV6-3, with TRBD2 as a possible D gene (6 bases). There are 15 residues in the CDR3. Trimming removed 7 bases from V and 3 bases from J, with 18 bases in between. CDR1 is MNHEY and CDR2 is SVGEGT in the germline V gene. In DNA, the CDR3 is TGTGCCAGCATGCCCGGACTATCCGAGAAAGAGACCCAGTACTTC. Translated: CASMPGLSEKETQYF.

This chain joins TRBV28 and TRBJ2-3, with no clear D. Between the trimmed V and J ends, which lost 5 bases and 4 bases, there was a span of 22 bases. The CDR3 loop spans 17 amino acids. CDR1 and CDR2 from the germline V gene are MDHEN and SYDVKM. CDR3 DNA sequence: TGTGCCAGCAGTACCCAGAAGACCATCCTAGGACCAGATACGCAGTATTTT. Translated, it gives CASSTQKTILGPDTQYF.

The chain is built from TRBV6-6 and TRBJ1-1; 8 nucleotides match TRBD1. V shed 2 bases and J 1 base; nucleotides not matched to a gene: 3. The V gene's germline CDR1 is MNHNY and CDR2 SVGAGI (reference sequence). The CDR3 covers 15 residues. The CDR3 DNA reads as TGTGCCAGCAGTTACACAGGGGGAGAGAACACTGAAGCTTTCTTT. Encoded protein: CASSYTGGENTEAFF.

The CDR3 protein is CASTVSQGEETQYF. CDR3 in DNA: TGTGCCAGCACGGTATCACAGGGCGAAGAGACCCAGTACTTC. This chain uses TRBV2 with TRBJ2-5; D is possibly TRBD1 (6 bases). Germline V gene lookup returns CDR1 SNHLY and CDR2 FYNNEI. The CDR3 is made up of 14 amino acids. Trimming took 7 bases from V and 3 from J, leaving 15 bases between them.

A word on this clonotype: A read error may produce the germline difference seen at one junction end. This rearrangement joins TRBV20-1 to TRBJ2-3; D is ambiguous. Germline-derived CDR1 and CDR2 are DFQATT and SNEGSKA (reference sequence). This CDR3 comprises 12 residues. CDR3 sequence reads: CSELVGLDTQYF. In DNA form, the CDR3 reads TGTAGTGAACTGGTGGGCCTAGATACGCAGTATTTT.

The chain carries TRBV28 and TRBJ2-4; 7 nucleotides align to TRBD1. The CDR3 totals 20 residues. With V trimmed by 1 base and J by 0 bases, 15 bases remained unmatched. Germline V gene lookup returns CDR1 MDHEN and CDR2 SYDVKM. The CDR3: CASSLFGPGQTSLAKNIQYF. CDR3 DNA sequence: TGTGCCAGCAGTTTATTCGGACCGGGACAGACGTCTTTAGCCAAAAACATTCAGTACTTC.

The chain has TRBV3-1 and TRBJ2-5; perhaps TRBD1 as D (6 bases). Germline lookup yields CDR1 LGHDT and CDR2 YNNKEL (reference sequence). V was trimmed by 3 bases and J by 4 bases, leaving 21 bases between them. The length of the CDR3 is 17 residues. CDR3 coding DNA: TGTGCCAGCAGCCAGGACAAACAGGGCATAAGGTCAGAGACCCAGTACTTC. Translation gives CASSQDKQGIRSETQYF.